This T cell receptor beta chain was sequenced during a study of blood T cell repertoires in COVID-19. The CDR3 runs 15 residues. V lost 4 bases, J lost 7 bases, and 10 bases stayed unmatched. Germline V gene lookup returns CDR1 SGDLS and CDR2 YYNGEE. The method was immunoSEQ multiplex PCR; TCRdb's version includes in-frame clones alone and lacks a portion of them. The top ten clones hold about 2.4% of a sample with 200,000 to 250,000 clones, 85% of them seen once. The receptor was derived from a woman aged 70-85 years with COVID-19, enrolled during active disease. The chain couples TRBV9 to TRBJ2-1; 8 nucleotides align to TRBD2. The sample taken for sequencing was peripheral blood. This chain's CDR3 is CASSRTGTSRNEQFF. In DNA form, the CDR3 reads TGTGCCAGCAGCAGAACCGGGACTAGTCGGAATGAGCAGTTCTTC.